The subject of this entry is one TCR beta chain. Its antigen specificity is not known. There are no base qualities to consult, and no much larger clone falls within one base. TCRbeta CDR3 regions were amplified from genomic DNA using the immunoSEQ Assay, a bias-controlled multiplex PCR. The study's own analysis went as follows. Within the assay, amplification of reference gene primers was used to estimate how many nucleated cells each sample contained. To quantify the absolute abundance of each unique TCRbeta CDR3 rearrangement, sequence reads were collapsed and filtered. For each sample, productive Simpson clonality was calculated by taking the square root of Simpson's diversity index across productive rearrangements. This immuneACCESS table, as held by TCRdb, lists in-frame sequences with V and J called but not all clones. Of the missing ones, under half trace to an unresolved V gene in checked studies; the others have no known cause. V and J calls and clone size are those listed in that table; D and trimming were worked out from the DNA. The sample table lists some 340,000 clones, more than 75% of them with a count of one. The ten largest clonotypes hold about 5.4% of the sample.

This record belongs to a study of blood T cell repertoires in COVID-19 (dated by TCRdb to 2020 to 2021). About the investigation overall: Samples covering the acute and convalescent phases of COVID-19 were provided by collaborators in the United States, Italy and Spain. The prospective study material was composed of cDNA or gDNA derived from T cells, B-cell-depleted T cells, or PBMCs. Nearly every sample came with metadata listing a de-identified subject ID, COVID-19 status, age in years and sex. The dataset comprised deeply sampled blood TCRbeta repertoires from subjects exposed to, actively infected with, or recovered from COVID-19. The samples were drawn from the first 160 participants of the ongoing ImmuneRACE study and from over 950 subjects provided by 6 global collaborators. The repertoires were released in a freely available public database meant as a resource for research on the immune response to SARS-CoV-2. Where HLA class I and class II types were available, the types were taken from metadata supplied by the sample provider, not from assay-based typing. Broader findings and caveats from the paper: How much clinical and demographic metadata was included differed by source and by participant, and the metadata was provided uncurated.

In the prospective study, participants were about 18 to 89 years old, resided in about two dozen geographic areas of the United States, and were enrolled through a virtual design. In the prospective study, cohorts were assigned on the basis of participant-reported clinical history obtained from a screening survey and a study questionnaire. ImmuneRACE Cohort 3 recovered participants were defined by two consecutive negative NP/OP PCR tests, healthcare professional clearance, or symptom resolution. In the prospective study, whole blood, serum and a nasopharyngeal or oropharyngeal swab were collected from each participant by mobile phlebotomists. Prospective study participants could optionally give additional blood draws and questionnaires over a roughly 2-month period. Before DNA extraction, blood samples from the prospective study were shipped at room temperature or frozen. Sequencing was performed on PBMCs or T cells enriched from blood (not recorded which). This TCR came from a woman between 25 and 40 years old who had recovered from COVID-19.

The DNA sequence reads TGTGCCAGCAGCTGGAACAGGGGAAACTATGGCTACACCTTC. Its protein product is CASSWNRGNYGYTF. The V and J genes are TRBV7-2 and TRBJ1-2, with 7 bases aligning to TRBD1. V loses 4 bases at its end and J loses 2 bases; junction bases beyond the gene matches: 4. The germline V gene gives CDR1 as SGHTA and CDR2 as FQGNSA. From its cysteine to its phenylalanine, the CDR3 spans 14 amino acids. The DNA shown is the 42-base CDR3, in frame from base 1. The CDR3 plus the reference TRBV7-2 and TRBJ1-2 genes for the other parts give the full variable domain: GAGVSQSPSNKVTEKGKDVELRCDPISGHTALYWYRQSLGQGLEFLIYFQGNSAPDKSGLPSDRFSAERTGGSVSTLTIQRTQQEDSAVYLCASSWNRGNYGYTFGSGTRLTVV.